This TCR beta chain is drawn from a study of blood T cell repertoires in COVID-19. Study context: Samples taken during acute and convalescent COVID-19 were collected in the United States, Italy and Spain. Sample material is recorded as cDNA or gDNA derived from T cells, B-cell-depleted T cells, or PBMCs.

Authors' analysis steps: Amplified reference gene primers provided the basis for estimating nucleated cell counts. Data came from immunoSEQ multiplex PCR; TCRdb stores just in-frame clones and leaves some out. The D gene and trimming were derived from the DNA, and the V and J assignments and clone size from that table. The sample carries about 160,000 clones, around nine tenths recorded once. This clonotype originated in a man aged 55 to 70 with active or convalescent COVID-19. The sequencing sample was made of peripheral blood.

CDR3 amino acids: CASSRDRGFEKLFF. CDR3 nucleotides: TGTGCCAGCAGCCGGGACAGGGGTTTTGAAAAACTGTTTTTT. The V gene is TRBV2, the J gene TRBJ1-4, with 10 positions matching TRBD1. Trimming at V came to 6 bases and at J to 7 bases, leaving 5 bases not matched to a gene. The germline gives CDR1 SNHLY, CDR2 FYNNEI. This CDR3 region has 14 residues. The full variable domain, its missing parts supplied by reference TRBV2 and TRBJ1-4, is EPEVTQTPSHQVTQMGQEVILRCVPISNHLYFYWYRQILGQKVEFLVSFYNNEISEKSEIFDDQFSVERPDGSNFTLKIRSTKLEDSAMYFCASSRDRGFEKLFFGSGTQLSVL.